Shown below are 3 T cell receptor beta chains from a single sample sequenced in a study of T cells after yellow fever vaccination. TCRdb independently ran MiXCR on the 5' RACE reads; one entry per CDR3 protein. The sample has over 150,000 distinct CDR3 sequences; about 6% are singletons. Sequenced material: CD4+ T cells sorted from PBMCs, taken on the day of the first yellow fever vaccination. These TCRs come from a man between 18 and 29 years old who received the YFV17D yellow fever vaccine.

A few counts support this clonotype. The chain couples TRBV6-6 to TRBJ1-1; 8 nucleotides line up with TRBD1. Unmatched junction bases numbered 3, after V lost 2 bases and J lost 7 bases. In germline, CDR1 is MNHNY, CDR2 SVGAGI (reference sequence). This CDR3 contains 13 residues. CDR3 protein: CASSYPGQGEAFF. The CDR3 DNA follows: TGTGCCAGCAGTTACCCTGGACAGGGTGAAGCTTTCTTT.

This clonotype was observed a handful of times. The CDR3 is CASTKGGGQPQHF. Written as DNA, the CDR3 is TGTGCCAGTACGAAGGGGGGGGGGCAGCCCCAGCATTTT. The genes are TRBV19 and TRBJ1-5, with TRBD1 as a possible D gene (6 bases). CDR1 is LNHDA and CDR2 is SQIVND in the germline V gene (reference sequence). The ends were cut back, 7 bases at V and 7 bases at J, with 14 bases in the middle. CDR3 length: 13 amino acids. Filled out from reference TRBV19 and TRBJ1-5, the complete variable domain reads DGGITQSPKYLFRKEGQNVTLSCEQNLNHDAMYWYRQDPGQGLRLIYYSQIVNDFQKGDIAEGYSVSREKKESFPLTVTSAQKNPTAFYLCASTKGGGQPQHFGDGTRLSIL.

In nucleotides, the CDR3 is TGTGCCAGCAAGATTAATAGCAATCAGCCCCAGCATTTT. It is translated as CASKINSNQPQHF. V is TRBV6-1 and J is TRBJ1-5; D gene unclear. V lost 7 bases to trimming and J lost 0 bases, with 7 bases between them. This CDR3 contains 13 residues. The germline V gene encodes CDR1 MNHNS and CDR2 SASEGT.